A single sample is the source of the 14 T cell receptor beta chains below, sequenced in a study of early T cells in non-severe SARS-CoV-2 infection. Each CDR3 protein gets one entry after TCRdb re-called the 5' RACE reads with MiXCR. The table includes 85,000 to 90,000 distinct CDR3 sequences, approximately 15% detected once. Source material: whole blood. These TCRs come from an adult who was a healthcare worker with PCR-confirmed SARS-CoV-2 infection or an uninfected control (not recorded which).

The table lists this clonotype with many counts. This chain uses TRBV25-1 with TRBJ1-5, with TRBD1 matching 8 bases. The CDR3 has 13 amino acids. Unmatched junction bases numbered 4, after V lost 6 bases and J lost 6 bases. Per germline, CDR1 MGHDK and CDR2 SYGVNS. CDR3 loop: CASRGQGGQPQHF. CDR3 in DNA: TGTGCCAGCAGAGGACAGGGCGGTCAGCCCCAGCATTTT.

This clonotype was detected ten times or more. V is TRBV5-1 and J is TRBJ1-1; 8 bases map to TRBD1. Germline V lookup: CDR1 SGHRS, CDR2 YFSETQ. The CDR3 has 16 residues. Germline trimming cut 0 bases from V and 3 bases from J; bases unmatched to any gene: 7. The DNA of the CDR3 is TGCGCCAGCAGCTTGGCAGGGGGCAGAAGGTACACTGAAGCTTTCTTT. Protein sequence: CASSLAGGRRYTEAFF.

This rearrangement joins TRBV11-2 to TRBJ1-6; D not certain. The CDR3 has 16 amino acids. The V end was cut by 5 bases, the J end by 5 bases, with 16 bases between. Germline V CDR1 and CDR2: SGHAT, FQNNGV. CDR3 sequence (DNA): TGTGCCAGCAGCCCGACTGGAGCAACCCATAATTCACCCCTCCACTTT. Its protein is CASSPTGATHNSPLHF.

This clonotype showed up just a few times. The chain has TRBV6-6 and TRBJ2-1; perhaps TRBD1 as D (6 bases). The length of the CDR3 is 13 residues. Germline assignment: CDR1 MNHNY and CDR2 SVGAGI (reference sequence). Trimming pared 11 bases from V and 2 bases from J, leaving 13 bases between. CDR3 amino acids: CAASQGTYNEQFF. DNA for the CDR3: TGTGCCGCCTCCCAGGGGACCTACAATGAGCAGTTCTTC.

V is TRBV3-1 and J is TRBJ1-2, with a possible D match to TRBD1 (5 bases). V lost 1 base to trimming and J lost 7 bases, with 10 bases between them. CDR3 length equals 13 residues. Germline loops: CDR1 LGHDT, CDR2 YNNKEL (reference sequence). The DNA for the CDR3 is TGTGCCAGCAGCCAAGTATCAGGGTCTGGCTACACCTTC. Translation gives CASSQVSGSGYTF.

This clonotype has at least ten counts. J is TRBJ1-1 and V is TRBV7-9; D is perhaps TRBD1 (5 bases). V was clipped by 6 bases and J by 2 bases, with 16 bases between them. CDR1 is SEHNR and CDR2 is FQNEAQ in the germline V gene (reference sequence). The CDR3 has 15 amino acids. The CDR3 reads CASRQPGTVNTEAFF. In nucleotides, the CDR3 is TGTGCCAGCAGACAACCCGGGACGGTTAACACTGAAGCTTTCTTT. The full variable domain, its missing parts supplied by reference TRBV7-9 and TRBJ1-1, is DTGVSQNPRHKITKRGQNVTFRCDPISEHNRLYWYRQTLGQGPEFLTYFQNEAQLEKSRLLSDRFSAERPKGSFSTLEIQRTEQGDSAMYLCASRQPGTVNTEAFFGQGTRLTVV.

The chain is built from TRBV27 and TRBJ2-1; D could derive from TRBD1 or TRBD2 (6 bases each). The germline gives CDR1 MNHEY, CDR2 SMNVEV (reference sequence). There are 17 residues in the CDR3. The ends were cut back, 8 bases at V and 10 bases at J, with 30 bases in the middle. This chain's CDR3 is CASHGGTSQFSYKEQFF. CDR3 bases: TGTGCCAGCCATGGGGGGACAAGTCAATTTTCCTATAAGGAGCAGTTCTTC.

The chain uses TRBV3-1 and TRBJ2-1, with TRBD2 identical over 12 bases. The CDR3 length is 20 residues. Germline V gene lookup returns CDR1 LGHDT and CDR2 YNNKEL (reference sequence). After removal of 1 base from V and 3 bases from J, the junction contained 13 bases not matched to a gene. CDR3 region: CASSQGQLAGGPNDYNEQFF. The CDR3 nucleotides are TGTGCCAGCAGCCAAGGTCAACTAGCGGGGGGCCCCAACGACTACAATGAGCAGTTCTTC.

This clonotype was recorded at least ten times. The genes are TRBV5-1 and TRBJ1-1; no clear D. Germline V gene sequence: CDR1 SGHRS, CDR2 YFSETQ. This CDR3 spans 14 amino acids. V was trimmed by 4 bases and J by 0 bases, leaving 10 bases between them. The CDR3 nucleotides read TGCGCCAGCAGCCCGGGTAACCTGAACACTGAAGCTTTCTTT. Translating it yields CASSPGNLNTEAFF.

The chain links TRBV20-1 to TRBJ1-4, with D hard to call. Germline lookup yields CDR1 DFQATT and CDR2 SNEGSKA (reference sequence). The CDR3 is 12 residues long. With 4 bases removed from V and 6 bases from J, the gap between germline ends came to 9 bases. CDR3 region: CSAKSNDEKLFF. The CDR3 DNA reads TGCAGTGCTAAGAGCAACGATGAAAAACTGTTTTTT.

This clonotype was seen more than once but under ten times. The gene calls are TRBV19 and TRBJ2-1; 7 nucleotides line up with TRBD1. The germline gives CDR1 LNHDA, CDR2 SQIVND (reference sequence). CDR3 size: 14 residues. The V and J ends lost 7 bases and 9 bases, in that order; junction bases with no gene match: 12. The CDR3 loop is CASIEQGSGGEQFF. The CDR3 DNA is TGTGCCAGTATCGAACAGGGGTCTGGGGGTGAGCAGTTCTTC.

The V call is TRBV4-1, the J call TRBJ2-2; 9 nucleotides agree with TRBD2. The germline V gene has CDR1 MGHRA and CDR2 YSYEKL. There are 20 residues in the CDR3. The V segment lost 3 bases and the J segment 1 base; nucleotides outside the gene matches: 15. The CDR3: CASSQGGAASGDLNTGELFF. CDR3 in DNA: TGCGCCAGCAGCCAGGGGGGCGCGGCTAGCGGGGACCTGAACACCGGGGAGCTGTTTTTT.

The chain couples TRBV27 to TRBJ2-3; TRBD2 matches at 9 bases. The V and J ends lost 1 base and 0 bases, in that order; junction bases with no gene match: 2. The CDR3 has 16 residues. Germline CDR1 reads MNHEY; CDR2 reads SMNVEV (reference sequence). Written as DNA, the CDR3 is TGTGCCAGCAGTTTATATAGCGGGGGAAGCACAGATACGCAGTATTTT. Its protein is CASSLYSGGSTDTQYF.

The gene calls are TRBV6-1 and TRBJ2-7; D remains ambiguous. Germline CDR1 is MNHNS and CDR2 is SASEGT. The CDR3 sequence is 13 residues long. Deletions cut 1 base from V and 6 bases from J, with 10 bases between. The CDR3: CASSEVYNGEQYV. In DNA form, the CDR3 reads TGTGCCAGCAGTGAAGTGTATAATGGCGAGCAGTACGTC.